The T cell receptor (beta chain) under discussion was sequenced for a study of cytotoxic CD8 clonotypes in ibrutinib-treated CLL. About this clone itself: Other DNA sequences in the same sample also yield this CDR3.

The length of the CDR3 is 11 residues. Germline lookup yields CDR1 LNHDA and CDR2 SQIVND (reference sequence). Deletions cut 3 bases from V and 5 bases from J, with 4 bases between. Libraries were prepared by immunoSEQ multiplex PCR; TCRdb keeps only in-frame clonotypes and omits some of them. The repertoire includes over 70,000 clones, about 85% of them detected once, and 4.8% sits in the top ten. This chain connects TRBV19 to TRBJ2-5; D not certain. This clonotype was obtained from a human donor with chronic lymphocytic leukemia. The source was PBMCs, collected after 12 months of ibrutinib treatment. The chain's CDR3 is CASSMGETQYF. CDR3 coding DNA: TGTGCCAGTAGTATGGGGGAGACCCAGTACTTC.